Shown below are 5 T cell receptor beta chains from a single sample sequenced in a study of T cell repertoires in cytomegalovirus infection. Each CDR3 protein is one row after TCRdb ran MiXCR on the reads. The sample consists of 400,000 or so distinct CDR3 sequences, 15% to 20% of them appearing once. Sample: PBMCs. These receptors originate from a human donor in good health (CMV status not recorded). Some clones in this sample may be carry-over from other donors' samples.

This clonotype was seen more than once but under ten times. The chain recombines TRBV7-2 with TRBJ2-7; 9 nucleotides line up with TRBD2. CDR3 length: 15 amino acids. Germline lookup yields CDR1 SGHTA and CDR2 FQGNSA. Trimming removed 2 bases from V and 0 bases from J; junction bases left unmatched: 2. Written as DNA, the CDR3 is TGTGCCAGCAGCTTATCTAGCGGGACCTCCTACGAGCAGTACTTC. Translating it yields CASSLSSGTSYEQYF.

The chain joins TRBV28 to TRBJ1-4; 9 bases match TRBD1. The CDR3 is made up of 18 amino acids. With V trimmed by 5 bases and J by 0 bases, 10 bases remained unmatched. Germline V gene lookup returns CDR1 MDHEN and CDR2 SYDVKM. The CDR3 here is CASSPRQGDVATNEKLFF. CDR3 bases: TGTGCCAGCAGTCCTCGACAGGGGGATGTTGCAACTAATGAAAAACTGTTTTTT.

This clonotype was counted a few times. CDR3 loop: CASSPTSVVAGRNTGELFF. CDR3 nucleotide sequence: TGTGCCAGCAGTCCCACGTCGGTAGTAGCGGGGCGGAACACCGGGGAGCTGTTTTTT. The genes are TRBV27 and TRBJ2-2, with TRBD2 identical over 8 bases. CDR1 is MNHEY, CDR2 SMNVEV, per germline (reference sequence). This CDR3 is built from 19 residues. The V gene end was trimmed by 5 bases and the J gene end by 1 base; junction bases not matched to a gene: 15.

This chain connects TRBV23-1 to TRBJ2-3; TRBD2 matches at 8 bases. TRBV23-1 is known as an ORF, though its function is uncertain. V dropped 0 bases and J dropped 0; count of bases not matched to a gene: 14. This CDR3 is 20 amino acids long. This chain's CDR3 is CASSQSPSQKREMSTDTQYF. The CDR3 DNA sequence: TGCGCCAGCAGTCAATCCCCATCCCAAAAGCGGGAGATGAGCACAGATACGCAGTATTTT.

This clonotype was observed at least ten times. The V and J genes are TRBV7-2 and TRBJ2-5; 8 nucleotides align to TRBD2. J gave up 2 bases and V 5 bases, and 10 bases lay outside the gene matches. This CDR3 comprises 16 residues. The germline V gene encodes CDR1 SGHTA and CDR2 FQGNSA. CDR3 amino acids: CASSTRGGEVQETQYF. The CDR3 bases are TGTGCCAGCAGCACTCGGGGGGGGGAAGTGCAAGAGACCCAGTACTTC.